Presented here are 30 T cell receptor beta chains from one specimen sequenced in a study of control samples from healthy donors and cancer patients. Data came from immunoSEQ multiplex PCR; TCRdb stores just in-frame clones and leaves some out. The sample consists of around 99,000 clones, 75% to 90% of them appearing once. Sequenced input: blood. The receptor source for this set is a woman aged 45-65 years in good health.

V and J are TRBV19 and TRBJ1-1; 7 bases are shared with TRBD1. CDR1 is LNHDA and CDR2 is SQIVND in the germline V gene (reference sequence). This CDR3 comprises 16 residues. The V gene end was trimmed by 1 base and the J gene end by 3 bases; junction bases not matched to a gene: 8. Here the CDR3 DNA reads TGTGCCAGTAGTATAGCGAAGGGGGCGGTGGACACTGAAGCTTTCTTT. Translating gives CASSIAKGAVDTEAFF.

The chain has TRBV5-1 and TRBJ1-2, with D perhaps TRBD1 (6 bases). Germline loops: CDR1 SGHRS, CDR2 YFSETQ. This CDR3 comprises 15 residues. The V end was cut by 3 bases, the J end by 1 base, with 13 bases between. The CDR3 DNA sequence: TGCGCCAGCAGCTGGGGGGGCAGCCTTAACTATGGCTACACCTTC. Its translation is CASSWGGSLNYGYTF.

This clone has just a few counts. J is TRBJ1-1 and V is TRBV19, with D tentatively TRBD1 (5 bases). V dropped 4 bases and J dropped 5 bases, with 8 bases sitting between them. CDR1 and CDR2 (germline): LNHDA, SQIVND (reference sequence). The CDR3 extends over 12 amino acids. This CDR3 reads CASSTGSTEAFF. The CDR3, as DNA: TGTGCCAGTAGTACAGGGAGTACTGAAGCTTTCTTT.

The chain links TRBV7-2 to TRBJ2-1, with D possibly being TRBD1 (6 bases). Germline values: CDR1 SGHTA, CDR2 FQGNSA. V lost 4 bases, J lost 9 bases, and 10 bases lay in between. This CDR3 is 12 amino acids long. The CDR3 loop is CASSSQGREQFF. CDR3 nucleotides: TGTGCCAGCAGCTCACAGGGCCGTGAGCAGTTCTTC.

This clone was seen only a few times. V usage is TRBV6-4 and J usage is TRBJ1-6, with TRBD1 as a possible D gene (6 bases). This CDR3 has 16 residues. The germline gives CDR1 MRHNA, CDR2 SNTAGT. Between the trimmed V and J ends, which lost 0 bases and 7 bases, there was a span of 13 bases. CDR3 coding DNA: TGTGCCAGCAGTGACTCGAGGGGGGGCGAGAATTCACCCCTCCACTTT. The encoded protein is CASSDSRGGENSPLHF.

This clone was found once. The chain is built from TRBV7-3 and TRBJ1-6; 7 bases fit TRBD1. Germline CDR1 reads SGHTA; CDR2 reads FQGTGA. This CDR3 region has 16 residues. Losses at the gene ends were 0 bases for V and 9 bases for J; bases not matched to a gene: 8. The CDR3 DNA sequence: TGTGCCAGCAGCTTAACCCCCCTAGGGGGCGGTTCACCCCTCCACTTT. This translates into CASSLTPLGGGSPLHF.

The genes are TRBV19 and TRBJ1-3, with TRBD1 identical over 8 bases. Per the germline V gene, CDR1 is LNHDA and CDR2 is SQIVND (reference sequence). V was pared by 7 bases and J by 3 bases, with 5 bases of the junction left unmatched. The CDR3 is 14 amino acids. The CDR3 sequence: CASNDRGGGNTIYF. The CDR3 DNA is TGTGCCAGTAACGACAGGGGTGGTGGAAACACCATATATTTT.

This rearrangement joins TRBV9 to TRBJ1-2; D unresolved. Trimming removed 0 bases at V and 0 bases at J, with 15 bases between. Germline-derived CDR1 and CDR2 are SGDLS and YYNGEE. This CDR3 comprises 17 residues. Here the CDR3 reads CASSVADGLLANYGYTF. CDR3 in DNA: TGTGCCAGCAGCGTAGCCGACGGGTTATTAGCTAACTATGGCTACACCTTC.

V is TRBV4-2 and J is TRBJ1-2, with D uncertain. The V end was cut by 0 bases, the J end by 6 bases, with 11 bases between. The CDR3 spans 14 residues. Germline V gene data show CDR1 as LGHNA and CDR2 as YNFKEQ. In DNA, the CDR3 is TGTGCCAGCAGCCAAGAATTGGCATACCATGGCTACACCTTC. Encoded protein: CASSQELAYHGYTF.

The CDR3 loop reads CASSPPLGHAFGEAFF. Here the CDR3 DNA reads TGTGCCAGCAGCCCCCCCCTGGGACACGCTTTTGGTGAAGCTTTCTTT. This chain uses TRBV11-2 with TRBJ1-1; possibly TRBD1 for D (6 bases). Between the trimmed V and J ends, which lost 5 bases and 7 bases, there was a span of 23 bases. The CDR3 runs 16 residues. CDR1 and CDR2 (germline): SGHAT, FQNNGV. The full variable domain, its missing parts supplied by reference TRBV11-2 and TRBJ1-1, is EAGVAQSPRYKIIEKRQSVAFWCNPISGHATLYWYQQILGQGPKLLIQFQNNGVVDDSQLPKDRFSAERLKGVDSTLKIQPAKLEDSAVYLCASSPPLGHAFGEAFFGQGTRLTVV.

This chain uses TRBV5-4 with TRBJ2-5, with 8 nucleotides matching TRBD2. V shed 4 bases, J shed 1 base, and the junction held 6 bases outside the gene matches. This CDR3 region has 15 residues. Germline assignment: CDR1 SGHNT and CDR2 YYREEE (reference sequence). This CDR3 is CASSEAGGPQETQYF. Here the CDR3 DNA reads TGTGCCAGCAGCGAGGCGGGGGGCCCCCAAGAGACCCAGTACTTC.

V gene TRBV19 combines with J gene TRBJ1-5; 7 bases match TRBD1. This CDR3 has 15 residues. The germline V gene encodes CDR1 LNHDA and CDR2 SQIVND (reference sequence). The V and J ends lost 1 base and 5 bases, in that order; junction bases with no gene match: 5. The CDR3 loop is CASSIAGTVDQPQHF. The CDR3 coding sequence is TGTGCCAGTAGTATAGCAGGGACAGTAGATCAGCCCCAGCATTTT. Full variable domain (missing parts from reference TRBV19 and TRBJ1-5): DGGITQSPKYLFRKEGQNVTLSCEQNLNHDAMYWYRQDPGQGLRLIYYSQIVNDFQKGDIAEGYSVSREKKESFPLTVTSAQKNPTAFYLCASSIAGTVDQPQHFGDGTRLSIL.

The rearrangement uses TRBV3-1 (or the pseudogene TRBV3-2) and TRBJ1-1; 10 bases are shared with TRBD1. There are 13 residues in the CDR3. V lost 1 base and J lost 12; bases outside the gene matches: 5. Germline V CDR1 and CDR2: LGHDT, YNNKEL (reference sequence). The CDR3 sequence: CASSQGGTGATFF. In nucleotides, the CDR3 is TGTGCCAGCAGCCAAGGCGGGACAGGGGCAACTTTCTTT.

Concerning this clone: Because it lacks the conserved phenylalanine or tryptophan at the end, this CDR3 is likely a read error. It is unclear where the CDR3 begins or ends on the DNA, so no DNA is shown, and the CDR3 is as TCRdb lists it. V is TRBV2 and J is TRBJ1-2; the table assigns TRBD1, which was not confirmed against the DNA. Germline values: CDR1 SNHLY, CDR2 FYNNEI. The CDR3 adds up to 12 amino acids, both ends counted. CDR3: CASSPQGRRPLV.

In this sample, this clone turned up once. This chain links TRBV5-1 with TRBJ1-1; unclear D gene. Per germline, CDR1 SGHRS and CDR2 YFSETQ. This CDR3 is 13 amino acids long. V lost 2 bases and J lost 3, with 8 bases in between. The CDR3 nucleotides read TGCGCCAGCAGCTTCGGTGTGGACACTGAAGCTTTCTTT. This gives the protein CASSFGVDTEAFF.

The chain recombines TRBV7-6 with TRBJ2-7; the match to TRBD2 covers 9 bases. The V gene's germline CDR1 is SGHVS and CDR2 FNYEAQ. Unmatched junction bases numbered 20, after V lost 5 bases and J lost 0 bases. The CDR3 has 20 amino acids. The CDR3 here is CASSTEPGTSSSLSSYEQYV. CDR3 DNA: TGTGCCAGCAGCACAGAGCCCGGGACTAGCTCCAGCCTAAGCTCCTACGAGCAGTACGTC.

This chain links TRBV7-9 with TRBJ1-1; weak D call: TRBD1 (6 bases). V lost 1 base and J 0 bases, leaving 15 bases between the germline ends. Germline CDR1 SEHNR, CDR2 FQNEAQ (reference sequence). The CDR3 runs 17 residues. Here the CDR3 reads CASSLVYGQNMNTEAFF. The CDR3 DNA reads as TGTGCCAGCAGCTTAGTTTACGGACAGAACATGAACACTGAAGCTTTCTTT.

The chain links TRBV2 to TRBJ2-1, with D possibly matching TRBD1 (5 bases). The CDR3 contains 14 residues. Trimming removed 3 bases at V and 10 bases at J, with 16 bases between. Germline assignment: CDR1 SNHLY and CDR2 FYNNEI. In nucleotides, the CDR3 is TGTGCCAGCAGTGAGCAGGTGAACAAGGGGGAGCAGTTCTTC. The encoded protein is CASSEQVNKGEQFF.

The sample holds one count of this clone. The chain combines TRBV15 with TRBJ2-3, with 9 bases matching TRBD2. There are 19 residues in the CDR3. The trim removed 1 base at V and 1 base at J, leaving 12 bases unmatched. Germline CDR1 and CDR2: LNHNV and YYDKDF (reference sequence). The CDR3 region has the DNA TGTGCCACCAGCAGAGGAAGTTTTAGGGCGGGAGGGGGCACAGATACGCAGTATTTT. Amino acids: CATSRGSFRAGGGTDTQYF.

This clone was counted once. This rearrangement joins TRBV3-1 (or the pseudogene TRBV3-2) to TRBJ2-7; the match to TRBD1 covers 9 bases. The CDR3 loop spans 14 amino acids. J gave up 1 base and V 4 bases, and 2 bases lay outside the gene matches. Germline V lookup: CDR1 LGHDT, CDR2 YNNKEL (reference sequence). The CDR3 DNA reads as TGTGCCAGCAGCCTGGGACAGGGATCCTACGAGCAGTACGTC. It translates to CASSLGQGSYEQYV.

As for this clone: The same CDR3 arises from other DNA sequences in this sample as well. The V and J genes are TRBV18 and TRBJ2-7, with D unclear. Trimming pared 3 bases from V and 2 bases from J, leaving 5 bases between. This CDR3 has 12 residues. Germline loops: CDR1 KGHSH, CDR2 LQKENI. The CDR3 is CASSPGTYEQYV. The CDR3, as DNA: TGTGCCAGCTCACCTGGGACCTACGAGCAGTACGTC.

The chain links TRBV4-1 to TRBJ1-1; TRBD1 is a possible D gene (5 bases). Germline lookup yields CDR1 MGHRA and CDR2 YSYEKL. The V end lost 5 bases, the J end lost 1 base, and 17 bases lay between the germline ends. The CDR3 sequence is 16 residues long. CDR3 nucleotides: TGCGCCAGCAGCAGTCCCAAGGGGTTGTCGAACACTGAAGCTTTCTTT. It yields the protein CASSSPKGLSNTEAFF.

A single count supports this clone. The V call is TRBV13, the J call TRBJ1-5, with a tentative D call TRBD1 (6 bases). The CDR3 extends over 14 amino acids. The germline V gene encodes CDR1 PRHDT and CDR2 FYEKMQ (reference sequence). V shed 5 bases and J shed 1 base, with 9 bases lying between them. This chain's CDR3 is CASSPRGSNQPQHF. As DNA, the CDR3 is TGTGCCAGCAGCCCCAGGGGAAGCAATCAGCCCCAGCATTTT.

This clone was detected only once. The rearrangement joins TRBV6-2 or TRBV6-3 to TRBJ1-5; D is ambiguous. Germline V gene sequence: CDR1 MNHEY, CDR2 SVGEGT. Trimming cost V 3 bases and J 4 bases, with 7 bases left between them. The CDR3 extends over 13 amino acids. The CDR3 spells CASSYAGNQPQHF. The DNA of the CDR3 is TGTGCCAGCAGTTATGCCGGGAATCAGCCCCAGCATTTT.

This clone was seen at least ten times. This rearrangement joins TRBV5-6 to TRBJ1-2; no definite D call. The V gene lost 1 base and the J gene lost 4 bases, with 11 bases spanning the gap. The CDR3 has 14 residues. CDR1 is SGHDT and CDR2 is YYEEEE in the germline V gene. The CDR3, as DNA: TGTGCCAGCAGCTTGAGGCCGGGAACCTATGGCTACACCTTC. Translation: CASSLRPGTYGYTF.

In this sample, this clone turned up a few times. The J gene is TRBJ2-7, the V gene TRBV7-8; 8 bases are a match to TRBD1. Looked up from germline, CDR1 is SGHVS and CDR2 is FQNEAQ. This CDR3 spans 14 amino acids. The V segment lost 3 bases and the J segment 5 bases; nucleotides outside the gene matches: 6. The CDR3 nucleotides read TGTGCCAGCAGCTTGGACAGGGTGAGCGACGAGCAGTACTTC. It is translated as CASSLDRVSDEQYF.

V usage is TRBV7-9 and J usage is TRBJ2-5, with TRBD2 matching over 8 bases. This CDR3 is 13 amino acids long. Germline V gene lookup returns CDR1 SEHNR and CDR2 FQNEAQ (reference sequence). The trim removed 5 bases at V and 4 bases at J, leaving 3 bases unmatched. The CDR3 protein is CASSDGRGETQYF. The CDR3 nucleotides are TGTGCCAGCAGCGACGGGAGGGGAGAGACCCAGTACTTC.

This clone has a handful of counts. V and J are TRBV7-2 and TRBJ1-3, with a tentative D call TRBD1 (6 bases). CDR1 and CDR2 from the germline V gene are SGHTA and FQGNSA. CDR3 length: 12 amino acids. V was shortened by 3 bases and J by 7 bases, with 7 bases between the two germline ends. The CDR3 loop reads CASSFTGNTIYF. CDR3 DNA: TGTGCCAGCAGCTTCACAGGGAACACCATATATTTT.

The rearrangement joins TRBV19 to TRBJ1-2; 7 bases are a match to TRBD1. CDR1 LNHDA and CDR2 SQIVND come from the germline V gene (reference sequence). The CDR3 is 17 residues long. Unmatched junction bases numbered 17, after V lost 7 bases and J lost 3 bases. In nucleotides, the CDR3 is TGTGCCAGTACCCAATGGGGCGTGACAGGGTTTGACTATGGCTACACCTTC. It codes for CASTQWGVTGFDYGYTF.

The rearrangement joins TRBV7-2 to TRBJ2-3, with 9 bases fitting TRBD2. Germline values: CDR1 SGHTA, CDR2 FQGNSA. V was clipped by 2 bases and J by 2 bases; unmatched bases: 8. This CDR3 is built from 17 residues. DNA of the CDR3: TGTGCCAGCAGCTTATGGTTAGGCGGGGGGGACACAGATACGCAGTATTTT. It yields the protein CASSLWLGGGDTDTQYF.